The TCR beta chain under discussion was sequenced for a study of shared clonotypes between healthy human individuals. Donors comprised healthy HIV-negative adults lacking recent acute infections or vaccinations. As for this clone: No antigen is known for it.

How the authors handled the data: ImmunoSEQ yielded junction-only sequences lacking quality scores, so filtering differed. TCRdb keeps only in-frame clones here, not all; method: immunoSEQ multiplex PCR. That table supplies the V and J calls and clone size; D and trimming were determined from the DNA. This repertoire shows approximately 400,000 clones, 90% to 98% found once; its top ten account for around 0.32%. Study findings and constraints: As a rule, naive subsets had a larger estimated richness than memory subsets.

Trimming shortened V by 5 bases and J by 2 bases, and 7 bases separated the two germline ends. Germline loops: CDR1 KGHSH, CDR2 LQKENI. This CDR3 has 12 residues. The sequenced material came from memory CD8+ T cells sorted from blood. The subset is: CD45RO+ cells pooled with CCR7-negative TemRA cells. This receptor was taken from a young man in good health. J is TRBJ2-7 and V is TRBV18; the D is unclear. The CDR3 nucleotides are TGTGCCAGCTCAACGACCCCCTACGAGCAGTACTTC. This translates into CASSTTPYEQYF.